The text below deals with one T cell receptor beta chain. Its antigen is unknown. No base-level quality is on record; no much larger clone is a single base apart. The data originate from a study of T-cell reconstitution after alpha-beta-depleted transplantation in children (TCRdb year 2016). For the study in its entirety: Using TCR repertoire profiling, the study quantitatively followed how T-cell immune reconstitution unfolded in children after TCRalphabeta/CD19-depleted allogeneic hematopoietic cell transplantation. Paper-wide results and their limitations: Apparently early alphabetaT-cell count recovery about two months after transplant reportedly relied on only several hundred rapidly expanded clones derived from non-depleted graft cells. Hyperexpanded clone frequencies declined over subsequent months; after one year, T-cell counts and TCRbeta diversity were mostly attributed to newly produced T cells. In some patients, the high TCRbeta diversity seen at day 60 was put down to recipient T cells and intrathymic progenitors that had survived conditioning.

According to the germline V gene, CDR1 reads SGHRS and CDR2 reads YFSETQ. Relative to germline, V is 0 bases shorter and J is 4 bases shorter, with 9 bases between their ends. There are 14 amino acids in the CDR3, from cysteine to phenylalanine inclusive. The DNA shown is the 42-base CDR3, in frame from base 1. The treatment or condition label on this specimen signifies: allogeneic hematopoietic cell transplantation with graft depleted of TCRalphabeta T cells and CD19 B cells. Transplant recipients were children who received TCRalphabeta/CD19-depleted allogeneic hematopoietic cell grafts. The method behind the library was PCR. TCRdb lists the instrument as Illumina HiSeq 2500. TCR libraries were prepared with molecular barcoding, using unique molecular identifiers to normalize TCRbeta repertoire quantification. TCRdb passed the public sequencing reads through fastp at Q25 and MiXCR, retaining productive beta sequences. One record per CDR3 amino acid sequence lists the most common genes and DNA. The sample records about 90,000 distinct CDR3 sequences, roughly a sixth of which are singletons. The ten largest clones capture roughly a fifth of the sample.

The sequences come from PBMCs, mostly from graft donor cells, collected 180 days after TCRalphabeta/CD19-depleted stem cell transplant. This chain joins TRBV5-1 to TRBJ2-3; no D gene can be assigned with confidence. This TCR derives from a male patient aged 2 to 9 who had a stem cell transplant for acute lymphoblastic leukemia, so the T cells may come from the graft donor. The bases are TGCGCCAGCAGCTTGGAGTCGGGCTCAGATACGCAGTATTTT. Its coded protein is CASSLESGSDTQYF. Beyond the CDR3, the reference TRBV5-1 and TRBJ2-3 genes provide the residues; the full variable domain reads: KAGVTQTPRYLIKTRGQQVTLSCSPISGHRSVSWYQQTPGQGLQFLFEYFSETQRNKGNFPGRFSGRQFSNSRSEMNVSTLELGDSALYLCASSLESGSDTQYFGPGTRLTVL.